This record covers a single TCR beta chain. Antigen specificity is unknown. The TCR beta CDR3 regions underwent amplification from RNA transcripts. HTBI primers were used in a first-round RT-PCR, which preceded a second-round multiplex PCR. TCRdb reanalysed the multiplex PCR reads using MiXCR and keeps one entry per CDR3 protein. The table records over a million distinct CDR3 sequences, 35% to 40% of them present only once. This specimen belongs to a study of Graves' ophthalmopathy and Graves' hyperthyroidism. Whole-study findings and limits: Blood contained most expanded thyroid clonotypes exceeding 0.001 frequency.

V gave up 3 bases and J gave up 6 bases, with 12 bases separating them. The CDR3 consists of 15 residues. In germline, CDR1 is ENHRY, CDR2 SYGVKD. The sequenced sample consisted of peripheral blood or thyroid tissue (not recorded which). This chain joins TRBV10-3 and TRBJ1-6; perhaps TRBD1 as D (5 bases). The source of this sequence is an adult man with Graves' hyperthyroidism. CDR3 coding DNA: TGTGCCATCAGTGATGAAGACAGCTCTAATTCACCCCTCCACTTT. As protein: CAISDEDSSNSPLHF.